Listed below are T cell receptor beta chains from one sample, sequenced in a study of graft-versus-host responses after intestinal transplantation. These receptors have no identified antigens. The protocol was immunoSEQ multiplex PCR, while the TCRdb copy is restricted to in-frame clones and leaves out a portion. The sample lists 78,000 or so clones, around 87% occurring once. The specimen was unstimulated CD8+ T cells sorted from spleen or lymph node cells, collected before transplant. The receptors originated from a human donor who was the organ donor for an intestinal transplant. The CDR3 runs from the conserved cysteine through the conserved F or W. A D gene is named only where the DNA matches it firmly. The size entry is marked missing in some rows and otherwise reads once, few, many or a size class.

j_gene | d_gene | v_gene | abundance | CDR3aa | CDR3nt
TRBJ2-5 | - | TRBV14 | - | CASSQTSSPIVETQYF | TGTGCCAGCAGCCAAACTAGCTCCCCAATAGTCGAGACCCAGTACTTC
TRBJ1-1 | - | TRBV4-1 | - | CASSQDRVGVNTEAFF | TGCGCCAGCAGCCAAGATCGGGTAGGGGTGAACACTGAAGCTTTCTTT
TRBJ2-1 | - | TRBV7-3 | - | CASSLEGSYNEQFF | TGTGCCAGCAGCTTAGAGGGCTCCTACAATGAGCAGTTCTTC
TRBJ1-5 | - | TRBV27 | - | CASSLWADQPQHF | TGTGCCAGCAGTTTATGGGCTGATCAGCCCCAGCATTTT
TRBJ1-5 | TRBD1 | TRBV6-1 | - | CASSEWTGYSNQPQHF | TGTGCCAGCAGTGAGTGGACAGGGTATAGCAATCAGCCCCAGCATTTT
TRBJ1-2 | - | TRBV10-2 | once | CASSESSTNYGYTF | TGCGCCAGCAGTGAGTCTTCAACGAACTATGGCTACACCTTC
TRBJ2-7 | - | TRBV5-4 | - | CASSLQNPPYEQYF | TGTGCCAGCAGCCTACAAAATCCCCCCTACGAGCAGTACTTC
TRBJ1-2 | TRBD1 | TRBV29-1 | few | CSVGGDSHNYGYTF | TGCAGCGTGGGGGGGGACAGTCATAACTATGGCTACACCTTC
TRBJ2-7 | TRBD1 | TRBV4-1 | - | CASSQAPGQGYEQYF | TGCGCCAGCAGCCAAGCTCCGGGACAGGGGTACGAGCAGTACTTC
TRBJ2-7 | - | TRBV7-9 | - | CASSPPTRVGEQYF | TGTGCCAGCAGCCCCCCAACACGGGTCGGCGAGCAGTACTTC
TRBJ1-6 | - | TRBV4-1 | - | CASTLRVVNSPLHF | TGCGCCAGCACCCTAAGGGTAGTGAATTCACCCCTCCACTTT
TRBJ2-1 | - | TRBV4-1 | - | CASSHELYNEQFF | TGCGCCAGCAGCCACGAACTCTACAATGAGCAGTTCTTC
TRBJ1-4 | TRBD1 | TRBV28 | - | CASSLLGAGGAGEKLFF | TGTGCCAGCAGTTTATTAGGAGCAGGGGGCGCCGGGGAAAAACTGTTTTTT
TRBJ2-7 | TRBD1 | TRBV5-6 | - | CASSSTGDRYEQYF | TGTGCCAGCAGCTCAACAGGGGACCGTTACGAGCAGTACTTC
TRBJ2-7 | - | TRBV2 | - | CASSAYRAYEQYF | TGTGCCAGCAGTGCTTACAGGGCCTACGAGCAGTACTTC
TRBJ2-7 | - | TRBV28 | few | CASKRTATYEQCF | TGTGCCAGCAAAAGGACCGCAACCTACGAGCAGTGCTTC
TRBJ2-3 | - | TRBV11-2 | - | CASSPLRAAGANTQYF | TGTGCCAGCAGCCCCCTCCGGGCGGCGGGGGCGAATACGCAGTATTTT
TRBJ2-3 | - | TRBV28 | - | CASSPDGTDTQYF | TGTGCCAGCAGTCCAGACGGCACAGATACGCAGTATTTT
TRBJ2-1 | - | TRBV30 | once | CASSQGPYLGYEQFF | TGTGCCTCTTCCCAGGGACCCTATTTGGGCTATGAGCAGTTCTTC
TRBJ1-3 | - | TRBV28 | - | CASSFNSGNTIYF | TGTGCCAGCAGCTTCAACTCTGGAAACACCATATATTTT
TRBJ1-2 | TRBD1 | TRBV6-5 | - | CASSEGTGPLRGYTF | TGTGCCAGCAGCGAGGGGACAGGCCCTCTCCGCGGCTACACCTTC
TRBJ2-7 | - | TRBV19 | few | CASSIAALGTDEQYF | TGTGCCAGTAGTATAGCTGCATTGGGGACCGACGAGCAGTACTTC
TRBJ1-3 | - | TRBV30 | - | CAWSVGGPAVNTIYF | TGTGCCTGGTCGGTGGGGGGCCCTGCCGTAAACACCATATATTTT
TRBJ1-5 | TRBD1 | TRBV9 | - | CASSVVVGWTGPNQPQHF | TGTGCCAGCAGCGTAGTAGTAGGATGGACAGGGCCCAATCAGCCCCAGCATTTT
TRBJ2-7 | - | TRBV6-1 | - | CASSERGSSYEQYF | TGTGCCAGCAGTGAAAGGGGAAGCTCCTACGAGCAGTACTTC
TRBJ2-5 | TRBD2 | TRBV6-5 | - | CASSYGGGETQYF | TGTGCCAGCAGTTACGGGGGAGGGGAGACCCAGTACTTC
TRBJ1-1 | - | TRBV9 | - | CASSAEAGLTEAFF | TGTGCCAGCAGCGCGGAGGCCGGCCTCACTGAAGCTTTCTTT
TRBJ1-6 | - | TRBV6-1 | - | CASNSGELHNSPLHF | TGTGCCAGCAATTCAGGGGAGCTGCATAATTCACCCCTCCACTTT
TRBJ2-7 | - | TRBV5-6 | - | CASSLGTVLYEQYF | TGTGCCAGCAGCTTGGGAACCGTCCTCTACGAGCAGTACTTC
TRBJ2-7 | - | TRBV6-1 | few | CAITGDSPYEQYF | TGTGCCATCACGGGGGACAGCCCCTACGAGCAGTACTTC
TRBJ1-5 | TRBD1 | TRBV28 | - | CASNYRDRGNQPQHF | TGTGCCAGCAATTACCGGGACAGGGGCAATCAGCCCCAGCATTTT
TRBJ1-1 | - | TRBV30 | - | CAWTSSTLSDTEAFF | TGTGCCTGGACGTCAAGTACCTTAAGTGACACTGAAGCTTTCTTT
TRBJ2-2 | - | TRBV28 | once | CASRAELTHTGELFF | TGTGCCAGTAGAGCGGAACTTACACACACCGGGGAGCTGTTTTTT
TRBJ2-1 | - | TRBV7-6 | - | CASSSLGPGTNEQFF | TGTGCCAGCAGCTCCCTCGGACCGGGAACAAATGAGCAGTTCTTC
TRBJ1-2 | - | TRBV5-1 | - | CASSPDRYYGYTF | TGCGCCAGCAGCCCGGACCGATACTATGGCTACACCTTC
TRBJ2-6 | - | TRBV27 | - | CASRDKAGSGANVLTF | TGTGCCAGCAGAGATAAGGCGGGCTCCGGGGCCAACGTCCTGACTTTC
TRBJ2-2 | TRBD1 | TRBV27 | - | CASRDRGFTGELFF | TGTGCCAGCAGGGACAGGGGATTCACCGGGGAGCTGTTTTTT
TRBJ1-3 | - | TRBV28 | - | CASRTGPTGNTIYF | TGTGCCAGCAGAACAGGGCCCACTGGAAACACCATATATTTT
TRBJ2-2 | - | TRBV7-9 | - | CASSLGPLTGELFF | TGTGCCAGCAGCTTAGGACCGCTGACCGGGGAGCTGTTTTTT
TRBJ1-1 | - | TRBV5-1 | - | CASSLYGRGTEAFF | TGCGCCAGCAGCTTATACGGTCGGGGCACTGAAGCTTTCTTT
TRBJ1-6 | - | TRBV6-6 | - | CASEGEPYNSPLHF | TGTGCCAGCGAAGGGGAGCCCTATAATTCACCCCTCCACTTT
TRBJ1-1 | - | TRBV7-2 | - | CASSQYYEAFF | TGTGCCAGCAGCCAGTACTATGAAGCTTTCTTT
TRBJ2-5 | - | TRBV28 | once | CASSHPPFQETQYF | TGTGCCAGCAGTCATCCCCCGTTCCAAGAGACCCAGTACTTC
TRBJ2-1 | - | TRBV28 | - | CASSRRTGEQFF | TGTGCCAGCAGCCGGAGGACCGGTGAGCAGTTCTTC
TRBJ2-7 | TRBD2 | TRBV11-2 | - | CASSLYTGGTGEQYF | TGTGCCAGCAGCCTCTACACGGGGGGAACCGGGGAGCAGTACTTC
TRBJ2-1 | - | TRBV7-3 | few | CASSAYNEQFF | TGTGCCAGCAGCGCCTACAATGAGCAGTTCTTC
TRBJ2-3 | - | TRBV5-6 | - | CASSFGADTQYF | TGTGCCAGCAGCTTTGGGGCAGATACGCAGTATTTT
TRBJ2-3 | - | TRBV4-1 | - | CASSPYHGQGGTDTQYF | TGCGCCAGCAGCCCATATCATGGGCAGGGGGGTACAGATACGCAGTATTTT
TRBJ2-3 | - | TRBV28 | - | CASSYGTSITPTDTQYF | TGTGCCAGCAGTTACGGGACTTCTATAACCCCCACAGATACGCAGTATTTT